The sequence of this T cell receptor (beta chain) was determined in a study of T-cell memory formation after mild COVID-19. TCRdb redid the calling of the 5' RACE reads with MiXCR, one entry per CDR3 protein. The data hold roughly 280,000 distinct CDR3 sequences, with approximately 7.6% observed a single time. Overall study results and limits: Several responding clones turned up in pre-infection memory, indicating that cross-reactive memory may have taken part. For second-wave clones that peaked at day 37, SARS-CoV-2 specificity went unverified.

This clonotype was seen repeatedly, ten times or more. Its antigen is unknown. V lost 5 bases to trimming and J lost 9 bases, with 14 bases between them. The CDR3 extends over 13 amino acids. Germline-derived CDR1 and CDR2 are MNHEY and SVGEGT. Sequencing input: PBMCs or a T cell subset sorted from them (not recorded which). The chain is built from TRBV6-2 or TRBV6-3 and TRBJ2-1; D possibly corresponds to TRBD1 (5 bases). This clonotype was sampled from a man between 18 and 29 years old who had mild COVID-19 (a few samples of this study predate the infection). Cell type and time point are not known. The CDR3 protein is CASSPGGAAEQFF. The CDR3 DNA is TGTGCCAGCAGTCCGGGTGGGGCCGCTGAGCAGTTCTTC.